The 27 T cell receptor beta chains listed next were all sequenced from one sample in a study of cytomegalovirus exposure and HLA in healthy donors. PCR used 60 Vbeta primers and 13 Jbeta primers. Produced via immunoSEQ multiplex PCR; TCRdb's table is partial and in-frame only. The sample consists of 150,000 to 200,000 clones, roughly 77% of them appearing once. The specimen sequenced was PBMCs. These receptors originate from a man between 18 and 35 years old in good health and CMV-seropositive.

This chain connects TRBV6-5 to TRBJ1-6; tentative D call: TRBD1 (6 bases). The CDR3 spans 15 residues. Germline CDR1 reads MNHEY; CDR2 reads SVGAGI. With 5 bases removed from V and 9 bases from J, the gap between germline ends came to 17 bases. In DNA, the CDR3 is TGTGCCAGCAGTACGAGGGGGGGGGATAGTTCACCCCTCCACTTT. This translates into CASSTRGGDSSPLHF.

The chain links TRBV11-3 to TRBJ2-5; weak D call: TRBD2 (5 bases). The CDR3 runs to 12 residues. Germline V gene lookup returns CDR1 SGHNT and CDR2 YENEEA. Trimming removed 8 bases from V and 3 bases from J, with 10 bases in between. CDR3 region: CASRGVKETQYF. The CDR3 coding sequence is TGTGCCAGCCGGGGTGTCAAAGAGACCCAGTACTTC.

The CDR3 DNA reads TGTGCCAGCAGCTCGCAGGCTTTTAACTATGGCTACACCTTC. This codes for CASSSQAFNYGYTF. The chain couples TRBV5-8 to TRBJ1-2, with D hard to call. V was clipped by 3 bases and J by 1 base, with 10 bases between them. This CDR3 comprises 14 residues. Germline values: CDR1 SGHTS, CDR2 YDEGEE.

The V gene is TRBV9, the J gene TRBJ2-3; D unresolved. The CDR3 totals 14 residues. Trimming took 4 bases from V and 2 from J, leaving 11 bases between them. CDR1 is SGDLS, CDR2 YYNGEE, per germline. The CDR3 sequence: CASSPRLLTDTQYF. Written as DNA, the CDR3 is TGTGCCAGCAGCCCAAGATTACTCACAGATACGCAGTATTTT.

The chain joins TRBV4-2 to TRBJ2-2; D ambiguous. The CDR3 is 16 amino acids. Trimming removed 4 bases from V and 0 bases from J, with 12 bases in between. CDR1 and CDR2 (germline): LGHNA, YNFKEQ. CDR3 coding DNA: TGTGCCAGCAGCCGAAGACTGTCCGCGAACACCGGGGAGCTGTTTTTT. This sequence encodes CASSRRLSANTGELFF.

The CDR3 here is CASSFTSGISYEQYV. The CDR3 coding sequence is TGTGCCAGCAGCTTTACTAGCGGGATCTCCTACGAGCAGTACGTC. V usage is TRBV12-1 and J usage is TRBJ2-7; the table calls TRBD2, which could not be checked here. TRBV12-1 is deemed a pseudogene. The CDR3 sequence is 15 residues long.

This chain joins TRBV6-6 and TRBJ1-1; maybe TRBD1 (6 bases). The CDR3 is made up of 15 amino acids. V dropped 4 bases and J dropped 1 base, with 13 bases sitting between them. Germline V lookup: CDR1 MNHNY, CDR2 SVGAGI (reference sequence). CDR3 in amino acids: CASSLDSVRNTEAFF. In DNA, the CDR3 is TGTGCCAGCAGTTTGGACAGTGTACGGAACACTGAAGCTTTCTTT.

This clone showed up just a few times. V usage is TRBV27 and J usage is TRBJ2-2; D unclear. Per germline, CDR1 MNHEY and CDR2 SMNVEV (reference sequence). CDR3 length: 14 residues. With 2 bases removed from V and 6 bases from J, the gap between germline ends came to 10 bases. The CDR3: CASSLNSFAGELFF. CDR3 DNA: TGTGCCAGCAGTTTAAATTCTTTCGCCGGGGAGCTGTTTTTT.

This chain connects TRBV14 to TRBJ2-1; 13 nucleotides line up with TRBD2. CDR3 length: 20 amino acids. CDR1 and CDR2 from the germline V gene are SGHDN and FVKESK. J lost 2 bases, V lost 4 bases, and 14 bases had no gene match. This CDR3 reads CASSPKIRLAGGRTYNEQFF. CDR3 DNA sequence: TGTGCCAGCAGCCCAAAGATACGACTAGCGGGAGGCCGAACCTACAATGAGCAGTTCTTC.

J is TRBJ1-2 and V is TRBV28, with D maybe TRBD1 (5 bases). V was cut by 5 bases and J by 2 bases, with 9 bases left in between. CDR1 is MDHEN, CDR2 SYDVKM, per germline. The length of the CDR3 is 13 residues. CDR3 in amino acids: CASSPQVNYGYTF. Here the CDR3 DNA reads TGTGCCAGCAGTCCACAGGTGAACTATGGCTACACCTTC.

There are a few counts of this clone. The germline gene is not matched at one end of the junction; a read error may be the cause. The V and J genes are TRBV7-8 and TRBJ2-5; 10 bases are shared with TRBD2. This CDR3 is built from 12 residues. The germline CDR1 and CDR2 sequences are SGHVS and FQNEAQ. This chain's CDR3 is CASSLGLAGVHF. DNA for the CDR3: TGTGCCAGCAGCTTAGGGCTAGCGGGGGTTCACTTC.

The chain employs TRBV6-1 and TRBJ1-2; D might be TRBD1 (6 bases). Germline V lookup: CDR1 MNHNS, CDR2 SASEGT. The V and J ends lost 2 bases and 4 bases respectively, with 17 bases between them. This CDR3 contains 16 residues. CDR3 region: CASSELRGGGFYGYTF. The CDR3 DNA reads TGTGCCAGCAGTGAACTACGTGGGGGGGGCTTCTATGGCTACACCTTC.

This clone was counted a few times. This rearrangement joins TRBV11-2 to TRBJ2-1, with a possible D match to TRBD2 (7 bases). This CDR3 spans 19 amino acids. The germline V and J ends were trimmed by 4 bases and 0 bases, with 22 bases remaining between them. Germline assignment: CDR1 SGHAT and CDR2 FQNNGV. CDR3 in amino acids: CASSYDETYREGSYNEQFF. The CDR3 DNA sequence: TGTGCCAGCAGCTATGACGAAACGTACAGGGAGGGCTCCTACAATGAGCAGTTCTTC.

On this clone itself: At one end, the junction sequence differs from germline, possibly due to a read error. The chain uses TRBV9 and TRBJ1-1; 9 nucleotides agree with TRBD1. The CDR3 length is 15 residues. From germline, CDR1 is SGDLS and CDR2 YYNGEE. The CDR3 nucleotides are TGTGCCAGCAACGTAGGGGGACAGGGAAACACTGAAGCTTTCTTT. Its protein product is CASNVGGQGNTEAFF. The entire variable domain, with the rest obtained from reference TRBV9 and TRBJ1-1, is as follows: DSGVTQTPKHLITATGQRVTLRCSPRSGDLSVYWYQQSLDQGLQFLIQYYNGEERAKGNILERFSAQQFPDLHSELNLSSLELGDSALYFCASNVGGQGNTEAFFGQGTRLTVV.

The V call is TRBV2, the J call TRBJ2-5, with D unclear. The CDR3 consists of 13 residues. Trimming shortened V by 6 bases and J by 1 base, and 9 bases separated the two germline ends. Germline V CDR1 and CDR2: SNHLY, FYNNEI. DNA for the CDR3: TGTGCCAGCAGGGCACCTCCCCAAGAGACCCAGTACTTC. Its translation: CASRAPPQETQYF.

The V and J genes are TRBV19 and TRBJ1-2, with D unclear. Trimming removed 10 bases from V and 2 bases from J, with 14 bases in between. The CDR3 is 13 residues long. CDR1 and CDR2 (germline): LNHDA, SQIVND (reference sequence). CDR3 protein: CATLGGPNYGYTF. CDR3 in DNA: TGTGCCACCTTGGGAGGGCCAAACTATGGCTACACCTTC.

V is TRBV27 and J is TRBJ2-2; 8 nucleotides align to TRBD1. V dropped 6 bases and J dropped 1; count of bases not matched to a gene: 1. CDR3 size: 14 residues. Germline V gene sequence: CDR1 MNHEY, CDR2 SMNVEV (reference sequence). The CDR3 loop reads CASSDRGNTGELFF. For the CDR3, the DNA is TGTGCCAGCAGCGACAGGGGGAACACCGGGGAGCTGTTTTTT.

V and J are TRBV5-1 and TRBJ2-1; the D gene is possibly TRBD2 (5 bases). V was clipped by 5 bases and J by 0 bases, with 15 bases between them. Germline CDR1 SGHRS, CDR2 YFSETQ. This CDR3 region has 16 residues. The CDR3 DNA sequence: TGCGCCAGCAGTTCCGGTACGGGGAGCTCCTACAATGAGCAGTTCTTC. It codes for CASSSGTGSSYNEQFF. Variable domain in full (rest from reference TRBV5-1 and TRBJ2-1): KAGVTQTPRYLIKTRGQQVTLSCSPISGHRSVSWYQQTPGQGLQFLFEYFSETQRNKGNFPGRFSGRQFSNSRSEMNVSTLELGDSALYLCASSSGTGSSYNEQFFGPGTRLTVL.

This clone has more than one count but fewer than ten. The genes are TRBV7-8 and TRBJ1-1; no clear D gene. CDR3 length: 12 amino acids. Germline V gene lookup returns CDR1 SGHVS and CDR2 FQNEAQ. V was cut by 5 bases and J by 6 bases, with 10 bases left in between. This CDR3 is CASSHHSAEAFF. The CDR3 region has the DNA TGTGCCAGCAGCCACCACTCGGCTGAAGCTTTCTTT. Combining the CDR3 with reference TRBV7-8 and TRBJ1-1 gives the whole variable domain GAGVSQSPRYKVAKRGQDVALRCDPISGHVSLFWYQQALGQGPEFLTYFQNEAQLDKSGLPSDRFFAERPEGSVSTLKIQRTQQEDSAVYLCASSHHSAEAFFGQGTRLTVV.

The chain couples TRBV6-1 to TRBJ1-5; no clear D. The germline CDR1 and CDR2 sequences are MNHNS and SASEGT. Trimming pared 0 bases from V and 1 base from J, leaving 13 bases between. This CDR3 has 17 amino acids. The CDR3 DNA reads as TGTGCCAGCAGTGAAGCGCCTCTCGGTCCGAGCAATCAGCCCCAGCATTTT. It yields the protein CASSEAPLGPSNQPQHF.

This chain connects TRBV9 to TRBJ2-3; 7 bases align to TRBD1. The CDR3 is 16 residues long. Unmatched junction bases numbered 8, after V lost 4 bases and J lost 0 bases. Germline V gene lookup returns CDR1 SGDLS and CDR2 YYNGEE. The CDR3 region has the DNA TGTGCCAGCAGCTTCCTCTACAGGGGTAGCACAGATACGCAGTATTTT. It translates to CASSFLYRGSTDTQYF.

This chain links TRBV19 with TRBJ1-6, with TRBD1 as a possible D gene (5 bases). Germline CDR1 and CDR2: LNHDA and SQIVND (reference sequence). V dropped 3 bases and J dropped 6 bases, with 12 bases sitting between them. The CDR3 totals 15 residues. CDR3 sequence reads: CASSIQATVNSPLHF. The CDR3, as DNA: TGTGCCAGTAGTATTCAAGCGACAGTTAATTCACCCCTCCACTTT.

This clone was seen only a few times. The chain joins TRBV10-3 to TRBJ2-1; D is possibly TRBD1 (5 bases). V shed 4 bases and J shed 10 bases, with 14 bases lying between them. Germline CDR1 is ENHRY and CDR2 is SYGVKD. The CDR3 sequence is 13 residues long. The CDR3 region has the DNA TGTGCCATCAGTGGGCGTGGGGCCTGGGAGCAGTTCTTC. This translates into CAISGRGAWEQFF.

The rearrangement links TRBV4-1 to TRBJ1-1; D is uncertain. The CDR3 spans 12 residues. Trimming took off 3 bases at V and 6 bases at J, with 8 bases between the two ends. Germline assignment: CDR1 MGHRA and CDR2 YSYEKL. The CDR3 region is CASSHPDSEAFF. The CDR3 DNA follows: TGCGCCAGCAGCCACCCCGACTCTGAAGCTTTCTTT.

This chain joins TRBV6-4 and TRBJ2-2, with D perhaps matching TRBD2 (5 bases). Germline V gene sequence: CDR1 MRHNA, CDR2 SNTAGT. V lost 0 bases and J 1 base, leaving 6 bases between the germline ends. The CDR3 runs 15 residues. CDR3 sequence reads: CASSDSGENTGELFF. CDR3 DNA: TGTGCCAGCAGTGACTCCGGGGAGAACACCGGGGAGCTGTTTTTT.

Of note for this clone: Other nucleotide sequences from this sample produce the same CDR3. The V call is TRBV25-1, the J call TRBJ2-3; no firm D call. The CDR3 contains 14 residues. Germline V gene data show CDR1 as MGHDK and CDR2 as SYGVNS. With 0 bases removed from V and 2 bases from J, the gap between germline ends came to 6 bases. The CDR3, as DNA: TGTGCCAGCAGTGAATACTCCCTCACAGATACGCAGTATTTT. Protein: CASSEYSLTDTQYF.

This sequence joins TRBV6-1 and TRBJ1-6; D is undetermined. Germline CDR1 reads MNHNS; CDR2 reads SASEGT. V lost 4 bases and J 0 bases, leaving 10 bases between the germline ends. This CDR3 region has 16 residues. The CDR3 DNA sequence: TGTGCCAGCAGTGCCCCCGGGAGCTCCTATAATTCACCCCTCCACTTT. Encoded protein: CASSAPGSSYNSPLHF.